The 20 T cell receptor beta chains below were found in one sample sequenced in a study of CD8 T cells in ankylosing spondylitis. Whole-study findings and limits: Roughly 8 highly homologous variants formed a TCR beta motif that appeared characteristic of ankylosing spondylitis blood.

Their antigen targets remain unknown. TCRdb reanalysed the 5' RACE reads using MiXCR and keeps one entry per CDR3 protein. The sample has 700,000 to 850,000 distinct CDR3 sequences; 12% are singletons. The material sequenced was blood, either unsorted or a sorted T cell fraction (not recorded which). These receptors originate from a male donor with ankylosing spondylitis.

This clonotype was seen only a few times. The J gene is TRBJ2-7, the V gene TRBV7-2, with D hard to call. V lost 1 base to trimming and J lost 1 base, with 11 bases between them. CDR3 size: 15 residues. CDR1 and CDR2 (germline): SGHTA, FQGNSA. This chain's CDR3 is CASSLVPGWSYEQYF. In DNA, the CDR3 is TGTGCCAGCAGCTTAGTACCAGGCTGGTCCTACGAGCAGTACTTC.

The chain couples TRBV14 to TRBJ2-1; 8 nucleotides align to TRBD2. V lost 1 base, J lost 4 bases, and 9 bases stayed unmatched. Germline lookup yields CDR1 SGHDN and CDR2 FVKESK. CDR3 length equals 17 residues. CDR3 sequence: CASSQVWREAPYNEQFF. DNA of the CDR3: TGTGCCAGCAGCCAAGTTTGGCGGGAGGCCCCTTACAATGAGCAGTTCTTC.

This clonotype was counted at least ten times. The rearrangement links TRBV4-3 to TRBJ2-7; 11 bases map to TRBD2. V was pared by 1 base and J by 4 bases, with 3 bases of the junction left unmatched. The CDR3 covers 15 residues. CDR1 and CDR2 from the germline V gene are LGHNA and YSLEER. CDR3 protein: CASSQALAGGYEQYF. In DNA, the CDR3 is TGCGCCAGCAGCCAAGCTTTAGCGGGAGGGTACGAGCAGTACTTC.

This clonotype occurred a few times. This chain links TRBV7-2 with TRBJ2-3; D not resolved. The CDR3 is 15 residues long. Trimming took off 5 bases at V and 3 bases at J, with 15 bases between the two ends. Germline V gives CDR1 SGHTA, CDR2 FQGNSA. CDR3 amino acids: CASSDRAQRTDTQYF. In DNA form, the CDR3 reads TGTGCCAGCAGCGATAGGGCGCAAAGAACAGATACGCAGTATTTT.

This clonotype was detected many times. The chain joins TRBV5-1 to TRBJ2-1; no definite D call. The CDR3 contains 16 residues. V was shortened by 1 base and J by 2 bases, with 13 bases between the two germline ends. Germline values: CDR1 SGHRS, CDR2 YFSETQ. In DNA form, the CDR3 reads TGCGCCAGCAGCTTGCAAGGCTTGCCTCCCTACAATGAGCAGTTCTTC. Encoded protein: CASSLQGLPPYNEQFF.

This clonotype has ten or more counts. This rearrangement joins TRBV29-1 to TRBJ2-4; maybe TRBD1 (5 bases). Per the germline V gene, CDR1 is SQVTM and CDR2 is ANQGSEA. The CDR3 runs 12 residues. V was cut by 5 bases and J by 8 bases, with 13 bases left in between. The CDR3 DNA sequence: TGCAGCGTTCTAGGGGCCGAGGACATTCAGTACTTC. Its translation: CSVLGAEDIQYF.

The rearrangement links TRBV3-1 to TRBJ2-2, with a possible D match to TRBD1 (6 bases). Per the germline V gene, CDR1 is LGHDT and CDR2 is YNNKEL (reference sequence). The CDR3 covers 13 residues. V lost 8 bases and J lost 4, with 11 bases in between. The CDR3 region is CASGWTATGELFF. The CDR3 DNA is TGTGCCAGCGGTTGGACAGCCACCGGGGAGCTGTTTTTT. The full variable domain, with the rest looked up from reference TRBV3-1 and TRBJ2-2, is DTAVSQTPKYLVTQMGNDKSIKCEQNLGHDTMYWYKQDSKKFLKIMFSYNNKELIINETVPNRFSPKSPDKAHLNLHINSLELGDSAVYFCASGWTATGELFFGEGSRLTVL.

This clonotype was observed a handful of times. The rearrangement links TRBV12-3 or TRBV12-4 to TRBJ1-2, with a weak D call TRBD1 (6 bases). V was clipped by 4 bases and J by 8 bases, with 14 bases between them. The CDR3 totals 13 residues. In nucleotides, the CDR3 is TGTGCCAGCAGTTCGAGACAGGAGCAGGGCTACACCTTC. Translating it yields CASSSRQEQGYTF.

This clonotype has a count of ten or more. The chain recombines TRBV5-5 with TRBJ2-2; D perhaps matches TRBD1 (6 bases). Germline assignment: CDR1 SGHKS and CDR2 YYEKEE (reference sequence). This CDR3 spans 18 amino acids. V dropped 4 bases and J dropped 6 bases, with 25 bases sitting between them. In DNA form, the CDR3 reads TGTGCCAGCAGCCTGAGGGGGACGTGGGCGCTGCGGGCCGGGGAGCTGTTTTTT. It is translated as CASSLRGTWALRAGELFF.

The chain is built from TRBV10-3 and TRBJ1-1; 9 positions agree with TRBD1. The CDR3 covers 14 residues. Germline V gene sequence: CDR1 ENHRY, CDR2 SYGVKD. With V trimmed by 6 bases and J by 5 bases, 7 bases remained unmatched. The CDR3 DNA reads TGTGCCATCAGGGGACAGGGTAGGAGGACTGAAGCTTTCTTT. Its translation: CAIRGQGRRTEAFF.

This clonotype was picked up a small number of times. This chain uses TRBV5-1 with TRBJ1-1; D is unresolved. V was trimmed by 6 bases and J by 0 bases, leaving 12 bases between them. The CDR3 length is 14 residues. Germline V gene lookup returns CDR1 SGHRS and CDR2 YFSETQ. The CDR3 bases are TGCGCCAGCACATTAACAGCTATGAACACTGAAGCTTTCTTT. Translation gives CASTLTAMNTEAFF. Complete variable domain (other parts from reference TRBV5-1 and TRBJ1-1): KAGVTQTPRYLIKTRGQQVTLSCSPISGHRSVSWYQQTPGQGLQFLFEYFSETQRNKGNFPGRFSGRQFSNSRSEMNVSTLELGDSALYLCASTLTAMNTEAFFGQGTRLTVV.

The gene calls are TRBV27 and TRBJ1-2, with 8 bases matching TRBD1. The trim removed 6 bases at V and 6 bases at J, leaving 6 bases unmatched. Germline loops: CDR1 MNHEY, CDR2 SMNVEV (reference sequence). The CDR3 length is 13 residues. CDR3 sequence: CASRPTGGDGYTF. CDR3 nucleotide sequence: TGTGCCAGCAGACCAACAGGGGGAGATGGCTACACCTTC.

The chain carries TRBV2 and TRBJ1-5; D unresolved. V dropped 4 bases and J dropped 1 base, with 5 bases sitting between them. The germline V gene encodes CDR1 SNHLY and CDR2 FYNNEI. The CDR3 runs to 13 residues. CDR3 sequence: CASSGESNQPQHF. The CDR3 DNA reads TGTGCCAGCAGTGGAGAGAGCAATCAGCCCCAGCATTTT.

The rearrangement uses TRBV11-1 and TRBJ2-1; D may be TRBD2 (5 bases). V was pared by 5 bases and J by 7 bases, with 24 bases between. The CDR3 loop spans 17 amino acids. From germline, CDR1 is SGHAT and CDR2 FQDESV (reference sequence). The CDR3 region is CASSARTSTGYINEQFF. CDR3 coding DNA: TGTGCCAGCAGCGCGCGAACTTCCACGGGATACATAAATGAGCAGTTCTTC.

The chain couples TRBV5-1 to TRBJ2-5, with 9 bases identical to TRBD1. The CDR3 has 15 amino acids. Germline V gene sequence: CDR1 SGHRS, CDR2 YFSETQ. The V gene end was trimmed by 3 bases and the J gene end by 5 bases; junction bases not matched to a gene: 8. CDR3 residues: CASSWTGVDSETQYF. CDR3 bases: TGCGCCAGCAGCTGGACAGGGGTTGATTCGGAGACCCAGTACTTC. Filled out from reference TRBV5-1 and TRBJ2-5, the complete variable domain reads KAGVTQTPRYLIKTRGQQVTLSCSPISGHRSVSWYQQTPGQGLQFLFEYFSETQRNKGNFPGRFSGRQFSNSRSEMNVSTLELGDSALYLCASSWTGVDSETQYFGPGTRLLVL.

This clonotype was observed a handful of times. The V and J genes are TRBV27 and TRBJ2-5; D tentatively reads TRBD1 or TRBD2 (5 bases each). CDR3 size: 14 residues. The V gene lost 5 bases and the J gene lost 7 bases, with 17 bases spanning the gap. The germline V gene encodes CDR1 MNHEY and CDR2 SMNVEV (reference sequence). DNA for the CDR3: TGTGCCAGCAGTCCCCAGGGAGTACGCCGGACCCAGTACTTC. This translates into CASSPQGVRRTQYF.

The chain carries TRBV5-1 and TRBJ1-6; D gene ambiguous. Germline CDR1 SGHRS, CDR2 YFSETQ. V was cut by 0 bases and J by 11 bases, with 15 bases left in between. This CDR3 comprises 15 residues. CDR3 DNA sequence: TGCGCCAGCAGCTTGGACTCTTTCAAAATGACACCCCTCCACTTT. Its protein is CASSLDSFKMTPLHF.

The table lists this clonotype with a few counts. V gene TRBV20-1 combines with J gene TRBJ1-5, with TRBD1 matching 12 bases. The germline V gene has CDR1 DFQATT and CDR2 SNEGSKA (reference sequence). V shed 5 bases, J shed 2 bases, and the junction held 4 bases outside the gene matches. The CDR3 sequence is 15 residues long. CDR3 coding DNA: TGCAGTGCTCGGGACAGGGGGCGAGGCAATCAGCCCCAGCATTTT. Amino acid sequence: CSARDRGRGNQPQHF.

This clonotype has ten or more counts. The gene calls are TRBV6-5 and TRBJ1-5; 8 nucleotides align to TRBD1. The trim removed 5 bases at V and 7 bases at J, leaving 1 base unmatched. Germline CDR1 and CDR2: MNHEY and SVGAGI. The CDR3 loop spans 12 amino acids. The CDR3 nucleotides are TGTGCCAGCAGTACAGGGGGACAGCCCCAGCATTTT. Its translation: CASSTGGQPQHF.

The chain is built from TRBV28 and TRBJ2-2, with 8 bases aligning to TRBD1. Germline V CDR1 and CDR2: MDHEN, SYDVKM. CDR3 size: 14 residues. The V gene end was trimmed by 10 bases and the J gene end by 3 bases; junction bases not matched to a gene: 7. CDR3 DNA sequence: TGTGCCACTCTGGACAGGGACTACACCGGGGAGCTGTTTTTT. It specifies CATLDRDYTGELFF.